This passage covers 15 T cell receptor beta chains from one sample sequenced in a study of cytomegalovirus exposure and HLA in healthy donors. The PCR used 60 Vbeta and 13 Jbeta primers. Generated by immunoSEQ multiplex PCR, the TCRdb table keeps only in-frame clones and is missing some. This sample's clone table lists about 160,000 clones. Sequenced material: PBMCs. The source is a woman in her fifties or sixties in good health and CMV-seronegative.

The gene calls are TRBV5-1 and TRBJ1-6; no reliable D call. This CDR3 region has 13 residues. Germline lookup yields CDR1 SGHRS and CDR2 YFSETQ. The V end lost 5 bases, the J end lost 8 bases, and 11 bases lay between the germline ends. The CDR3 nucleotides are TGCGCCAGCAGTATAGGTCGGGATTCACCCCTCCACTTT. Residues: CASSIGRDSPLHF.

For the CDR3, the DNA is TGTGCCAGCAGCTTTAGCGGGGGGTTGACAGATACGCAGTATTTT. Translation gives CASSFSGGLTDTQYF. The chain combines TRBV5-8 with TRBJ2-3; 10 bases are shared with TRBD2. The CDR3 spans 15 residues. V lost 2 bases to trimming and J lost 3 bases; unmatched junction nucleotides: 3. Per germline, CDR1 SGHTS and CDR2 YDEGEE. The full variable domain, completed using reference TRBV5-8 and TRBJ2-3, is EAGVTQSPTHLIKTRGQQATLRCSPISGHTSVYWYQQALGLGLQFLLWYDEGEERNRGNFPPRFSGRQFPNYSSELNVNALELEDSALYLCASSFSGGLTDTQYFGPGTRLTVL.

V usage is TRBV6-5 and J usage is TRBJ1-4; weak D call: TRBD1 (5 bases). Germline CDR1 reads MNHEY; CDR2 reads SVGAGI. The V end lost 2 bases, the J end lost 6 bases, and 13 bases lay between the germline ends. The CDR3 runs 15 residues. The CDR3 nucleotides read TGTGCCAGCAGTTACCACTTAGGGGCCGATGAAAAACTGTTTTTT. Amino acid sequence: CASSYHLGADEKLFF.

The chain has TRBV7-2 and TRBJ2-5; 8 nucleotides agree with TRBD1. There are 14 residues in the CDR3. Germline V CDR1 and CDR2: SGHTA, FQGNSA. The V gene end was trimmed by 5 bases and the J gene end by 3 bases; junction bases not matched to a gene: 5. CDR3 in DNA: TGTGCCAGCAGCACCAACAGGGGGAAAGAGACCCAGTACTTC. This sequence encodes CASSTNRGKETQYF.

The chain couples TRBV9 to TRBJ1-6; TRBD1 matches 7 bases. With 8 bases clipped from V and 5 bases from J, the junction kept 10 bases outside the gene matches. The CDR3 is 15 amino acids. Per germline, CDR1 SGDLS and CDR2 YYNGEE. CDR3 sequence: CASSRLGQNNSPLHF. Written as DNA, the CDR3 is TGTGCCAGTAGCCGTCTGGGACAGAATAATTCACCCCTCCACTTT. The full variable domain, completed using reference TRBV9 and TRBJ1-6, is DSGVTQTPKHLITATGQRVTLRCSPRSGDLSVYWYQQSLDQGLQFLIQYYNGEERAKGNILERFSAQQFPDLHSELNLSSLELGDSALYFCASSRLGQNNSPLHFGNGTRLTVT.

As DNA, the CDR3 is TGTGCCAGCTCACCAAGACAGGGCCAAGAGACCCAGTACTTC. Its protein product is CASSPRQGQETQYF. The genes are TRBV18 and TRBJ2-5, with 7 nucleotides matching TRBD1. V dropped 2 bases and J dropped 1; count of bases not matched to a gene: 1. Germline loops: CDR1 KGHSH, CDR2 LQKENI. The CDR3 is 14 amino acids. The variable domain in full, with the rest retrieved from reference TRBV18 and TRBJ2-5, is NAGVMQNPRHLVRRRGQEARLRCSPMKGHSHVYWYRQLPEEGLKFMVYLQKENIIDESGMPKERFSAEFPKEGPSILRIQQVVRGDSAAYFCASSPRQGQETQYFGPGTRLLVL.

V usage is TRBV6-6 and J usage is TRBJ1-5; a weak D match, TRBD1 (5 bases). Trimming stripped 4 bases from V and 3 bases from J, with 7 bases between. Germline CDR1 is MNHNY and CDR2 is SVGAGI (reference sequence). This CDR3 spans 13 amino acids. The CDR3: CASSWGYNQPQHF. Here the CDR3 DNA reads TGTGCCAGCAGTTGGGGCTACAATCAGCCCCAGCATTTT.

V is TRBV5-1 and J is TRBJ1-2; D is possibly TRBD1 (6 bases). The CDR3 has 14 residues. V lost 3 bases to trimming and J lost 7 bases, with 16 bases between them. The germline V gene encodes CDR1 SGHRS and CDR2 YFSETQ. The CDR3 spells CASSWGPRGSGYTF. The CDR3 nucleotides read TGCGCCAGCAGCTGGGGGCCTAGGGGATCTGGCTACACCTTC.

Comments on this clone: Additional DNA sequences in this sample encode the identical CDR3. The V and J genes are TRBV7-3 and TRBJ2-7; the D gene is possibly TRBD1 (6 bases). V was clipped by 3 bases and J by 3 bases, with 12 bases between them. CDR3 length: 14 residues. Germline loops: CDR1 SGHTA, CDR2 FQGTGA. CDR3 sequence (DNA): TGTGCCAGCAGCTTTGGTCAGGGGAGCTACGAGCAGTACTTC. Translated: CASSFGQGSYEQYF.

In DNA form, the CDR3 reads TGTGCCAGTGACTACAGGGTGAACACTGAAGCTTTCTTT. Residues: CASDYRVNTEAFF. The chain recombines TRBV6-1 with TRBJ1-1; D may be TRBD1 (6 bases). Trimming removed 9 bases from V and 0 bases from J, with 11 bases in between. The V gene's germline CDR1 is MNHNS and CDR2 SASEGT. The CDR3 consists of 13 residues.

The chain recombines TRBV6-5 with TRBJ1-1; unclear D gene. There are 14 residues in the CDR3. Germline lookup yields CDR1 MNHEY and CDR2 SVGAGI. V gave up 0 bases and J gave up 0 bases, with 5 bases separating them. The CDR3 spells CASSYSPVNTEAFF. CDR3 DNA: TGTGCCAGCAGTTACTCCCCCGTGAACACTGAAGCTTTCTTT.

The CDR3 DNA follows: TGTGCTAGTGGTTCGTTCTACAGGGCGAGCAATCAGCCCCAGCATTTT. This codes for CASGSFYRASNQPQHF. The rearrangement uses TRBV12-5 and TRBJ1-5; weak D call: TRBD1 (6 bases). The CDR3 length is 16 residues. Trimming took off 4 bases at V and 1 base at J, with 14 bases between the two ends. Germline loops: CDR1 LGHNT, CDR2 FRNRAP. The variable domain in full, completed from reference TRBV12-5 and TRBJ1-5, reads DARVTQTPRHKVTEMGQEVTMRCQPILGHNTVFWYRQTMMQGLELLAYFRNRAPLDDSGMPKDRFSAEMPDATLATLKIQPSEPRDSAVYFCASGSFYRASNQPQHFGDGTRLSIL.

The rearrangement joins TRBV6-1 to TRBJ2-2, with a possible D match to TRBD2 (5 bases). Trimming cost V 2 bases and J 4 bases, with 8 bases left between them. Germline assignment: CDR1 MNHNS and CDR2 SASEGT. The CDR3 loop spans 14 amino acids. This CDR3 is CASSELALTGELFF. CDR3 nucleotides: TGTGCCAGCAGTGAACTAGCCCTCACCGGGGAGCTGTTTTTT.

The J gene is TRBJ2-7, the V gene TRBV18; 9 bases line up with TRBD1. Trimming cost V 4 bases and J 2 bases; bases outside gene matches: 6. The length of the CDR3 is 15 residues. Per germline, CDR1 KGHSH and CDR2 LQKENI. CDR3 residues: CASSLPQGAPYEQYF. CDR3 nucleotide sequence: TGTGCCAGCTCACTACCACAGGGGGCCCCCTACGAGCAGTACTTC.

Here the CDR3 DNA reads TGTGCCAGTAGTATCGGTAGGCAGGGGAATCAGCCCCAGCATTTT. Protein sequence: CASSIGRQGNQPQHF. The chain has TRBV19 and TRBJ1-5, with D perhaps matching TRBD1 (6 bases). Per germline, CDR1 LNHDA and CDR2 SQIVND (reference sequence). The CDR3 contains 15 residues. V was shortened by 3 bases and J by 4 bases, with 13 bases between the two germline ends.